These 32 T cell receptor beta chains share one sample of origin, sequenced in a study of CD8 T cells in ankylosing spondylitis. Study results and limitations: A motif in TCR beta, a set of under 10 highly homologous variants, appeared characteristic of ankylosing spondylitis blood.

TCRdb re-called the 5' RACE reads through MiXCR, storing one row per CDR3 protein. The profile covers 750,000 to 850,000 distinct CDR3 sequences, with 10% to 15% appearing a single time and 0.51% taken by the ten largest. For these receptors, no antigen is known. The sequencing input was blood, either unsorted or a sorted T cell fraction (not recorded which). The receptors originated from a male donor with ankylosing spondylitis.

This clonotype came up many times. The chain links TRBV24-1 to TRBJ2-2, with D unclear. The CDR3 loop spans 15 amino acids. The germline CDR1 and CDR2 sequences are KGHDR and SFDVKD. The ends were cut back, 3 bases at V and 1 base at J, with 8 bases in the middle. CDR3 nucleotide sequence: TGTGCCACCAGTGATCCCTGGAGGAACACCGGGGAGCTGTTTTTT. Translating gives CATSDPWRNTGELFF.

This clonotype was picked up many times. The chain uses TRBV15 and TRBJ2-1, with 7 bases lining up with TRBD2. V was pared by 5 bases and J by 2 bases, with 15 bases of the junction left unmatched. The V gene's germline CDR1 is LNHNV and CDR2 YYDKDF (reference sequence). This CDR3 has 18 residues. For the CDR3, the DNA is TGTGCCACCAGCCGTTTGAAGATCGCGGGAGAGACCTACAATGAGCAGTTCTTC. Residues: CATSRLKIAGETYNEQFF.

This chain joins TRBV19 and TRBJ1-2; TRBD1 aligns across 7 bases. CDR1 LNHDA and CDR2 SQIVND come from the germline V gene (reference sequence). This CDR3 comprises 17 residues. J was trimmed by 1 base and V by 5 bases; bases with no gene match: 13. The CDR3 DNA reads as TGTGCCAGTAGTGCAGGGGGAACAGGGACGCTTAACTATGGCTACACCTTC. Translation: CASSAGGTGTLNYGYTF.

V is TRBV7-2 and J is TRBJ1-2; unclear D gene. V lost 4 bases and J 1 base, leaving 13 bases between the germline ends. This CDR3 comprises 15 residues. Germline-derived CDR1 and CDR2 are SGHTA and FQGNSA. CDR3 DNA sequence: TGTGCCAGCAGCTCCAGGCCCGGTCTTAACTATGGCTACACCTTC. Its protein is CASSSRPGLNYGYTF.

This chain joins TRBV7-2 and TRBJ2-7; 7 bases are a match to TRBD1. Per the germline V gene, CDR1 is SGHTA and CDR2 is FQGNSA. The CDR3 runs to 14 residues. V lost 5 bases, J lost 3 bases, and 7 bases stayed unmatched. The CDR3 sequence: CASSATPGGYEQYF. DNA for the CDR3: TGTGCCAGCAGCGCAACGCCAGGGGGCTACGAGCAGTACTTC.

The chain recombines TRBV20-1 with TRBJ2-1; TRBD1 might be the D (6 bases). This CDR3 comprises 14 residues. Trimming pared 0 bases from V and 5 bases from J, leaving 11 bases between. CDR1 is DFQATT and CDR2 is SNEGSKA in the germline V gene (reference sequence). In nucleotides, the CDR3 is TGCAGTGCTAGAGATCGCAGGGGCCACAATGAGCAGTTCTTC. Amino acids: CSARDRRGHNEQFF.

The chain employs TRBV20-1 and TRBJ2-7; maybe TRBD1 (8 bases). Germline CDR1 and CDR2: DFQATT and SNEGSKA (reference sequence). CDR3 size: 14 residues. This chain's CDR3 is CSPLGRDRSYEQYF. As DNA, the CDR3 is TGCAGCCCCCTTGGGAGGGACAGGAGCTACGAGCAGTACTTC.

This clonotype was found a few times. The CDR3 DNA sequence: TGTGCCAGCATCGGGGAGCCGTGGAAGACAGATACGCAGTATTTT. Its protein is CASIGEPWKTDTQYF. The chain carries TRBV7-8 and TRBJ2-3; TRBD2 is a possible D gene (5 bases). The CDR3 is 15 residues long. Trimming removed 7 bases from V and 3 bases from J, with 17 bases in between. Germline V lookup: CDR1 SGHVS, CDR2 FQNEAQ.

This chain's CDR3 is CATSRAPTSGGLTDTQYF. The DNA for the CDR3 is TGTGCCACCAGCAGAGCCCCAACTAGCGGGGGGCTCACAGATACGCAGTATTTT. This sequence joins TRBV15 and TRBJ2-3; 12 bases fit TRBD2. The CDR3 contains 18 residues. Per the germline V gene, CDR1 is LNHNV and CDR2 is YYDKDF (reference sequence). V shed 1 base, J shed 2 bases, and the junction held 7 bases outside the gene matches.

This clonotype has at least ten counts. This chain joins TRBV5-1 and TRBJ1-1; TRBD1 matches at 8 bases. Germline CDR1 reads SGHRS; CDR2 reads YFSETQ. The CDR3 consists of 16 residues. V was pared by 4 bases and J by 0 bases, with 8 bases of the junction left unmatched. Written as DNA, the CDR3 is TGCGCCAGCAGCCATGGACAGGGAAACATGAACACTGAAGCTTTCTTT. Its protein is CASSHGQGNMNTEAFF.

The chain joins TRBV18 to TRBJ2-7; D gene unclear. Trimming cost V 3 bases and J 7 bases, with 13 bases left between them. The CDR3 is made up of 13 amino acids. Per the germline V gene, CDR1 is KGHSH and CDR2 is LQKENI. CDR3 amino acids: CASSPSYESEQYF. The CDR3 DNA is TGTGCCAGCTCACCTTCCTATGAGTCAGAGCAGTACTTC.

This clonotype was seen ten or more times. The rearrangement joins TRBV15 to TRBJ2-3; D may match TRBD1 or TRBD2 (5 bases each). CDR1 LNHNV and CDR2 YYDKDF come from the germline V gene (reference sequence). CDR3 length: 14 amino acids. Trimming removed 8 bases from V and 5 bases from J, with 17 bases in between. As DNA, the CDR3 is TGTGCCACCGGCTTGAGGGGCTCGGAAGATACGCAGTATTTT. Residues: CATGLRGSEDTQYF.

The chain carries TRBV11-3 and TRBJ2-3, with D unresolved. V lost 5 bases to trimming and J lost 9 bases, with 12 bases between them. From germline, CDR1 is SGHNT and CDR2 YENEEA. This CDR3 region has 12 residues. DNA for the CDR3: TGTGCCAGCAGCGGGGTGGAGACGACGCAGTATTTT. Translated: CASSGVETTQYF.

The chain links TRBV20-1 to TRBJ2-1, with TRBD2 matching 7 bases. Losses at the gene ends were 5 bases for V and 1 base for J; bases not matched to a gene: 11. The germline gives CDR1 DFQATT, CDR2 SNEGSKA (reference sequence). The CDR3 extends over 16 amino acids. CDR3 residues: CSAPVKAGLSYNEQFF. CDR3 bases: TGCAGTGCTCCGGTTAAAGCGGGACTTTCCTACAATGAGCAGTTCTTC.

The table lists this clonotype with many counts. The rearrangement uses TRBV6-6 and TRBJ1-1; D uncertain. Germline V CDR1 and CDR2: MNHNY, SVGAGI (reference sequence). CDR3 length: 13 amino acids. V lost 2 bases and J 4 bases, leaving 8 bases between the germline ends. CDR3 loop: CASSYGPLTEAFF. DNA of the CDR3: TGTGCCAGCAGTTACGGGCCACTCACTGAAGCTTTCTTT.

This clonotype was seen many times. The chain combines TRBV4-2 with TRBJ2-1; TRBD2 aligns across 7 bases. The J segment lost 8 bases and the V segment lost 1 base, leaving 11 bases of the junction unmatched. Germline assignment: CDR1 LGHNA and CDR2 YNFKEQ. This CDR3 spans 16 amino acids. CDR3 coding DNA: TGTGCCAGCAGCCAAGGAGGGACCTTCGGGGGGTATGAGCAGTTCTTC. This translates into CASSQGGTFGGYEQFF.

The chain uses TRBV20-1 and TRBJ1-5, with 7 bases that match TRBD1. Trimming cost V 0 bases and J 7 bases; bases outside gene matches: 6. Per the germline V gene, CDR1 is DFQATT and CDR2 is SNEGSKA (reference sequence). CDR3 length: 14 residues. The CDR3 spells CSAREPQGSQPQHF. The CDR3 region has the DNA TGCAGTGCTAGAGAACCACAGGGGTCCCAGCCCCAGCATTTT.

This clonotype was observed at least ten times. The V gene is TRBV4-2, the J gene TRBJ2-1, with TRBD2 matching 8 bases. The J segment lost 2 bases and the V segment lost 0 bases, leaving 3 bases of the junction unmatched. Looked up from germline, CDR1 is LGHNA and CDR2 is YNFKEQ. The CDR3 loop spans 16 amino acids. The CDR3 region has the DNA TGTGCCAGCAGCCAAGATGGCGGGGGGACCTACAATGAGCAGTTCTTC. Translation: CASSQDGGGTYNEQFF.

The chain is built from TRBV28 and TRBJ1-5; possible D gene TRBD1, 6 bases. Trimming shortened V by 0 bases and J by 2 bases, and 23 bases separated the two germline ends. This CDR3 comprises 20 residues. Germline values: CDR1 MDHEN, CDR2 SYDVKM. Here the CDR3 reads CASSLWGDRRAVYGNQPQHF. The CDR3 bases are TGTGCCAGCAGTTTATGGGGAGACAGGAGAGCCGTTTATGGCAATCAGCCCCAGCATTTT.

This clonotype occurred a few times. J is TRBJ2-7 and V is TRBV4-3; D might be TRBD1 (5 bases). V shed 0 bases and J shed 3 bases, with 15 bases lying between them. This CDR3 comprises 16 residues. The germline V gene has CDR1 LGHNA and CDR2 YSLEER. The DNA for the CDR3 is TGCGCCAGCAGCCAAGATGCGAAGGGGCTAGTCTACGAGCAGTACTTC. Amino acids: CASSQDAKGLVYEQYF.

This clonotype was counted at least ten times. The chain carries TRBV6-1 and TRBJ2-7, with 7 nucleotides matching TRBD1. The V gene's germline CDR1 is MNHNS and CDR2 SASEGT. The CDR3 length is 13 residues. V lost 6 bases and J lost 2; bases outside the gene matches: 4. The chain's CDR3 is CASRQTGAYEQYF. The CDR3 nucleotides read TGTGCCAGCAGGCAAACAGGGGCCTACGAGCAGTACTTC.

This clonotype was detected many times. This rearrangement joins TRBV12-3 or TRBV12-4 to TRBJ1-1; 7 nucleotides agree with TRBD1. The ends lost 4 bases at V and 0 bases at J; junction bases unmatched: 5. The CDR3 sequence is 15 residues long. The chain's CDR3 is CASSSDRRVNTEAFF. The CDR3 DNA follows: TGTGCCAGCAGTTCGGACAGGAGGGTGAACACTGAAGCTTTCTTT.

The J gene is TRBJ1-2, the V gene TRBV6-1; D perhaps matches TRBD1 (5 bases). This CDR3 is 15 amino acids long. Trimming stripped 5 bases from V and 2 bases from J, with 15 bases between. Germline CDR1 is MNHNS and CDR2 is SASEGT. The CDR3: CASSRAGGGNYGYTF. CDR3 bases: TGTGCCAGCAGTCGGGCCGGCGGGGGAAACTATGGCTACACCTTC.

This clonotype was observed many times. The chain joins TRBV6-5 to TRBJ1-5, with D tentatively TRBD1 (5 bases). The germline V and J ends were trimmed by 0 bases and 5 bases, with 5 bases remaining between them. Germline-derived CDR1 and CDR2 are MNHEY and SVGAGI. This CDR3 contains 13 residues. The CDR3 here is CASSYSGDQPQHF. DNA of the CDR3: TGTGCCAGCAGTTACTCAGGGGATCAGCCCCAGCATTTT.

This clonotype turned up a few times. The chain couples TRBV20-1 to TRBJ2-7; 13 nucleotides match TRBD2. CDR3 size: 14 residues. Losses at the gene ends were 0 bases for V and 10 bases for J; bases not matched to a gene: 6. Germline assignment: CDR1 DFQATT and CDR2 SNEGSKA (reference sequence). DNA of the CDR3: TGCAGTGCTAGAGATCGCCGGACTAGCGGGGGACAGTACTTC. It codes for CSARDRRTSGGQYF.

J is TRBJ2-2 and V is TRBV11-2; D might be TRBD2 (7 bases). The germline CDR1 and CDR2 sequences are SGHAT and FQNNGV. The CDR3 has 15 amino acids. Trimming removed 6 bases at V and 2 bases at J, with 13 bases between. For the CDR3, the DNA is TGTGCCAGCAGAGCCCGGGGGGCCAACACCGGGGAGCTGTTTTTT. This codes for CASRARGANTGELFF.

This clonotype was counted between two and nine times. The chain combines TRBV7-8 with TRBJ1-2; D gene uncertain. The CDR3 sequence is 15 residues long. V was pared by 5 bases and J by 4 bases, with 17 bases between. The germline CDR1 and CDR2 sequences are SGHVS and FQNEAQ. CDR3 sequence reads: CASSQHGLGPYGYTF. The CDR3 nucleotides are TGTGCCAGCAGCCAGCACGGGTTGGGCCCCTATGGCTACACCTTC.

This clonotype was counted between two and nine times. CDR3 in amino acids: CASIGGDGYTF. Here the CDR3 DNA reads TGTGCCAGCATCGGCGGGGATGGCTACACCTTC. The gene calls are TRBV21-1 and TRBJ1-2. TRBV21-1 is noted as a pseudogene. The CDR3 spans 11 residues.

This clonotype has at least ten counts. This chain uses TRBV5-1 with TRBJ1-1; maybe TRBD1 (5 bases). Germline V lookup: CDR1 SGHRS, CDR2 YFSETQ. This CDR3 is 14 amino acids long. V gave up 4 bases and J gave up 6 bases, with 16 bases separating them. CDR3: CASSPIQGGAEAFF. CDR3 nucleotides: TGCGCCAGCAGCCCAATCCAGGGTGGGGCTGAAGCTTTCTTT.

This clonotype was detected ten times or more. This chain connects TRBV18 to TRBJ2-5, with D hard to call. V lost 5 bases, J lost 4 bases, and 14 bases lay in between. CDR1 is KGHSH, CDR2 LQKENI, per germline. The length of the CDR3 is 14 residues. CDR3 sequence: CASSASSRTETQYF. The DNA of the CDR3 is TGTGCCAGCTCAGCTTCTTCGCGGACAGAGACCCAGTACTTC.

This clonotype was detected only a few times. V is TRBV12-3 or TRBV12-4 and J is TRBJ1-1; D perhaps matches TRBD1 (6 bases). The CDR3 covers 12 residues. V was shortened by 5 bases and J by 7 bases, with 11 bases between the two germline ends. The CDR3 sequence is CASSRTAFEAFF. For the CDR3, the DNA is TGTGCCAGCAGTCGGACAGCATTTGAAGCTTTCTTT.

Written as DNA, the CDR3 is TGCAGTGCTAGTCGTCTAGCGGGAGTAGATGAGCAGTTCTTC. Its protein is CSASRLAGVDEQFF. The chain links TRBV20-1 to TRBJ2-1, with 10 positions matching TRBD2. With V trimmed by 3 bases and J by 8 bases, 7 bases remained unmatched. From germline, CDR1 is DFQATT and CDR2 SNEGSKA (reference sequence). This CDR3 comprises 14 residues.